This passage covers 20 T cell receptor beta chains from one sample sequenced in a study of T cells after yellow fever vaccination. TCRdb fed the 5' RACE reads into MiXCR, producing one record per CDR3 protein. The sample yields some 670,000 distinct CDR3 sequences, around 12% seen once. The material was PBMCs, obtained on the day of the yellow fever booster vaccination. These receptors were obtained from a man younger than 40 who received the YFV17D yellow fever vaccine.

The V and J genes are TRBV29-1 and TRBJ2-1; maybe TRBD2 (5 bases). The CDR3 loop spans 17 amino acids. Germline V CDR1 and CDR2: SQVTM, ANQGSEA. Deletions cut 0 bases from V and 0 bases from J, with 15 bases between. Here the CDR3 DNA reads TGCAGCGTTGAAGATCTTTATGAGCGGAGCTCCTACAATGAGCAGTTCTTC. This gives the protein CSVEDLYERSSYNEQFF.

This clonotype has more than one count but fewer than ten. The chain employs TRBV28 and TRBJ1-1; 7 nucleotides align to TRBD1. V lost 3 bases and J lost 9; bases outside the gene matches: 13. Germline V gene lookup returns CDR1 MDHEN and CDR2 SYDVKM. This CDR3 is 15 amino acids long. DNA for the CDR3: TGTGCCAGCAGTTTTCGGGGAGGTAGAGGGGGCAAAGCTTTCTTT. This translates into CASSFRGGRGGKAFF.

The CDR3 DNA is TGTGCCAGCAGCTTCTCCTTGCGGACTAGCGGAAGGACCTACAATGAGCAGTTCTTC. It translates to CASSFSLRTSGRTYNEQFF. The rearrangement links TRBV5-4 to TRBJ2-1, with 10 bases matching TRBD2. Unmatched junction bases numbered 13, after V lost 2 bases and J lost 2 bases. Germline CDR1 is SGHNT and CDR2 is YYREEE (reference sequence). The CDR3 has 19 amino acids.

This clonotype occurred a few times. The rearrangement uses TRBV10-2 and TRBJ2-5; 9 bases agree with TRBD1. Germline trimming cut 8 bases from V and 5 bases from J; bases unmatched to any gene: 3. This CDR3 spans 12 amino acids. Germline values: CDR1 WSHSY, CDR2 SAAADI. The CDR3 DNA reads TGCGCCAGCGGGGACAGGGATGAGACCCAGTACTTC. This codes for CASGDRDETQYF.

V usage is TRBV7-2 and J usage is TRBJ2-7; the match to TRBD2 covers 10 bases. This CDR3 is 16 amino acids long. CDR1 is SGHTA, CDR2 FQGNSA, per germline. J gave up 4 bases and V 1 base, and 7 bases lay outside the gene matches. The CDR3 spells CASSLGAGTSVYEQYF. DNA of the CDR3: TGTGCCAGCAGCTTAGGCGCCGGGACTAGCGTATACGAGCAGTACTTC.

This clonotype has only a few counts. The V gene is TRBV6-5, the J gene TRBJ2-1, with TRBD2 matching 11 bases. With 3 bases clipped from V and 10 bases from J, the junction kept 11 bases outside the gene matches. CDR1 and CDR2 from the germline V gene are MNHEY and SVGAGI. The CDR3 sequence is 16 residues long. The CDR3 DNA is TGTGCCAGCAGTTATTCTTTAGCGGGAGGGCCAGACGAGCAGTTCTTC. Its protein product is CASSYSLAGGPDEQFF.

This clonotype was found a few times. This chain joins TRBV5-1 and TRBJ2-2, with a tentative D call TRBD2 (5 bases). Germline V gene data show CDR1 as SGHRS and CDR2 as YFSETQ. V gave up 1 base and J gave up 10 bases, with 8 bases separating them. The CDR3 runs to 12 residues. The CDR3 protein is CASSLFREELFF. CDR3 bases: TGCGCCAGCAGCTTGTTCCGGGAGGAGCTGTTTTTT.

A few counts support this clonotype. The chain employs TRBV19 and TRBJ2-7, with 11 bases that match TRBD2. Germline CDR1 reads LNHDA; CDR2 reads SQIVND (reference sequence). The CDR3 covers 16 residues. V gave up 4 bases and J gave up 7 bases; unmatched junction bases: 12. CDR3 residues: CASSTSGTSGFKEQYF. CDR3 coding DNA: TGTGCCAGTAGTACCTCCGGGACTAGCGGATTTAAAGAGCAGTACTTC.

CDR3 protein: CASSVQRAYEQYF. In DNA, the CDR3 is TGTGCCAGCAGCGTCCAAAGGGCCTACGAGCAGTACTTC. V is TRBV7-8 and J is TRBJ2-7; D remains unclear. The germline V and J ends were trimmed by 5 bases and 2 bases, with 10 bases remaining between them. Germline V lookup: CDR1 SGHVS, CDR2 FQNEAQ. CDR3 length: 13 amino acids.

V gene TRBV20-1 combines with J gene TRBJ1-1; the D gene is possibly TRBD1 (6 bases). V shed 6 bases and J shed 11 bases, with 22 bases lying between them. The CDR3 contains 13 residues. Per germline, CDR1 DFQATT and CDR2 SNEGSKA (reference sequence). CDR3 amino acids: CSADPPTGSGAFF. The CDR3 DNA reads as TGCAGTGCCGACCCCCCGACAGGATCCGGGGCTTTCTTT.

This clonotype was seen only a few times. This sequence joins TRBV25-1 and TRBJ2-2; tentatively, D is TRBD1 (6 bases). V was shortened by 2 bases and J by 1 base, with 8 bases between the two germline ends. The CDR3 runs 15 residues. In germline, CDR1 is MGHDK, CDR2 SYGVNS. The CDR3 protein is CASSEPGENTGELFF. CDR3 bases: TGTGCCAGCAGTGAACCAGGGGAGAACACCGGGGAGCTGTTTTTT.

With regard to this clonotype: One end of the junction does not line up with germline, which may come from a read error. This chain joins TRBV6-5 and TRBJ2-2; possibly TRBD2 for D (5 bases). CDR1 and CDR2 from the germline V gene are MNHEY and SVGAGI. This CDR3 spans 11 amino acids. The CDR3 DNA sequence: TGTGCCACTGAAGGTGCCGGGGTGCTGTTTTTT. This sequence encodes CATEGAGVLFF.

CDR3 residues: CAISDSRGADEQFF. The CDR3 DNA reads as TGTGCCATCAGTGATTCCCGGGGGGCTGATGAGCAGTTCTTC. This chain connects TRBV10-3 to TRBJ2-1; maybe TRBD2 (7 bases). Germline loops: CDR1 ENHRY, CDR2 SYGVKD. V shed 3 bases and J shed 8 bases, with 14 bases lying between them. CDR3 size: 14 residues.

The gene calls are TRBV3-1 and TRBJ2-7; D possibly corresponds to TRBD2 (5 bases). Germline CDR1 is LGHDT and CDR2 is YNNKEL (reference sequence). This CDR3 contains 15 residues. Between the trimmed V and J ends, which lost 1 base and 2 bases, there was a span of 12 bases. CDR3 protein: CASSQVSSGPYEQYF. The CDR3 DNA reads TGTGCCAGCAGCCAAGTTTCCAGCGGCCCCTACGAGCAGTACTTC.

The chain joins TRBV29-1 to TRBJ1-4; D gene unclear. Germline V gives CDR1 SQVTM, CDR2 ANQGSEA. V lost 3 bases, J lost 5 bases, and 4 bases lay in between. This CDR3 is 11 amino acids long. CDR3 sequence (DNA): TGCAGCGTTGACACAAATGAAAAACTGTTTTTT. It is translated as CSVDTNEKLFF. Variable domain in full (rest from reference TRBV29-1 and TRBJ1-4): SAVISQKPSRDICQRGTSLTIQCQVDSQVTMMFWYRQQPGQSLTLIATANQGSEATYESGFVIDKFPISRPNLTFSTLTVSNMSPEDSSIYLCSVDTNEKLFFGSGTQLSVL.

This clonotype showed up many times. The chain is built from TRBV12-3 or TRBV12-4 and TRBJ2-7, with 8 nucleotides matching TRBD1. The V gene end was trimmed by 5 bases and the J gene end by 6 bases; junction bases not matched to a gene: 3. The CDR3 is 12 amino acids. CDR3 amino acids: CASSTTGGEQYF. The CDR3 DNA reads TGTGCCAGCAGTACAACAGGGGGCGAGCAGTACTTC.

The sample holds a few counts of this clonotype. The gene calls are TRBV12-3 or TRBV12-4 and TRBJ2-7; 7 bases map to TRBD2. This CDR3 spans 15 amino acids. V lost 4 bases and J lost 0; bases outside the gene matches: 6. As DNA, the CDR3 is TGTGCCAGCAGTTGGGTAGCGGGCCCCTCCTACGAGCAGTACTTC. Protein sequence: CASSWVAGPSYEQYF.

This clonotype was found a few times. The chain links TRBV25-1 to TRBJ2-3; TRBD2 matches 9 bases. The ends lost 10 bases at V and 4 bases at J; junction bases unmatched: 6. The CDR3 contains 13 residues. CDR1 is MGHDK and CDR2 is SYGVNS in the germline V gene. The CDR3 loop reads CATRAGGPDTQYF. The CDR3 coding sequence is TGTGCCACTAGGGCGGGAGGGCCAGATACGCAGTATTTT.

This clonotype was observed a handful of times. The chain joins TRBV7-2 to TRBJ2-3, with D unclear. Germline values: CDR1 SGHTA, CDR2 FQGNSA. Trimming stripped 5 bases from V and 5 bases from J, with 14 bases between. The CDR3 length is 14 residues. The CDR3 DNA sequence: TGTGCCAGCAGCCCGGGTCTACGGAGAGATACGCAGTATTTT. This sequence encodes CASSPGLRRDTQYF.

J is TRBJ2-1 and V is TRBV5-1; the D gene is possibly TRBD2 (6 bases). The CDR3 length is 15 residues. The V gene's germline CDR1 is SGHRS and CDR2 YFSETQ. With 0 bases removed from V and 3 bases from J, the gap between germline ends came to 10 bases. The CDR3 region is CASSLEGSGYNEQFF. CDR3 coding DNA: TGCGCCAGCAGCTTGGAGGGTAGCGGCTACAATGAGCAGTTCTTC.